This TCR beta chain emerged from a study of radiation and T cells in renal cell carcinoma. As for time point: blood 4 weeks post-SBRT, at nephrectomy. As for treatment: 15 Gy SBRT to primary tumor, nephrectomy 4 weeks later. The patient's renal cell carcinoma had clear cell pathology. This clone was seen a handful of times. Its antigen is unknown. The V gene lost 0 bases and the J gene lost 0 bases, with 0 bases spanning the gap. This CDR3 region has 12 residues. Germline lookup yields CDR1 SGHRS and CDR2 YFSETQ. Profiled with immunoSEQ multiplex PCR; TCRdb holds only in-frame clones, not every one. The data hold 120,000 to 150,000 clones, with approximately 86% observed a single time. Study-wide results and limits: From baseline, blood top tumor clonotypes peaked at 2 weeks post-radiation. Without pretreatment biopsies, baseline tumor clonotype presence was undetermined.

The sample in question was blood, obtained from a patient whose treatment included radiotherapy and nephrectomy. The chain has TRBV5-1 and TRBJ1-1; no definite D call. This sequence was found in a woman between 50 and 59 years old with renal cell carcinoma. The CDR3 spells CASSLVNTEAFF. The CDR3 nucleotides are TGCGCCAGCAGCTTGGTGAACACTGAAGCTTTCTTT.